This T cell receptor beta chain emerged from a study of shared clonotypes between healthy human individuals. The study, taken as a whole, reports: With a handful of donors compared, 4% to 5% of naive CD4 clonotypes were shared. Blood was the only sampled material, and tissue repertoires likely differ.

This CDR3 region has 19 residues. Germline V gene lookup returns CDR1 SGHTA and CDR2 FQGNSA. Losses at the gene ends were 0 bases for V and 2 bases for J; bases not matched to a gene: 9. This clone occurred once. What it recognizes is unknown. The assay was immunoSEQ multiplex PCR, and TCRdb's table has in-frame clones only and misses some. This sample has around 600,000 clones, with 97% found just once. Sample: naive CD4+ T cells sorted from blood. Subset of the sample: CD45RA+ positively selected. The clonotype originates from a woman in her 30s in good health. The J gene is TRBJ2-7, the V gene TRBV7-2, with 14 bases fitting TRBD2. The CDR3 loop reads CASSLAGTSGRRGTYEQYF. CDR3 DNA sequence: TGTGCCAGCAGCTTAGCCGGGACTAGCGGGAGACGGGGGACCTACGAGCAGTACTTC.